This T cell receptor (beta chain) was identified during a study of response to subunit inactivated influenza vaccine. There are a few counts of this clonotype. Germline lookup yields CDR1 SQVTM and CDR2 ANQGSEA. This CDR3 region has 16 residues. Trimming cost V 1 base and J 2 bases, with 17 bases left between them. TCRdb used MiXCR to reprocess the RT-PCR reads, holding one entry per CDR3 protein. The sample holds about 580,000 distinct CDR3 sequences; around 15% are singletons and the top ten take 11%. The rearrangement joins TRBV29-1 to TRBJ1-2; D gene ambiguous. The TCR was taken from a man in his fifties who received an inactivated influenza vaccine. Sequencing used PBMCs from blood, obtained 11 to 12 days after vaccination. DNA of the CDR3: TGCAGCGTTGAAGGAGCCCTCCCAATCTCCAACTATGGCTACACCTTC. Translating it yields CSVEGALPISNYGYTF.